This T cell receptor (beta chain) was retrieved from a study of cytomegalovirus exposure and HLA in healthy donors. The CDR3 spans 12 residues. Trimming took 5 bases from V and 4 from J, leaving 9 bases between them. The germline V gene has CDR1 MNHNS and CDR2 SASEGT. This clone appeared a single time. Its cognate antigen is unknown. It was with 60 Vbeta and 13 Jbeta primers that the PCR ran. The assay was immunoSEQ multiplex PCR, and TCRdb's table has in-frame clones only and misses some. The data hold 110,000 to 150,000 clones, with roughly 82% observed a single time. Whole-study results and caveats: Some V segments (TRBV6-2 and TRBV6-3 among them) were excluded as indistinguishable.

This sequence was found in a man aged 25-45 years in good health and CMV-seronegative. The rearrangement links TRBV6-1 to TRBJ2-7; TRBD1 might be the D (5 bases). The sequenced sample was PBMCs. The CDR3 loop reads CASSLKGYEQYF. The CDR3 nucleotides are TGTGCCAGCAGTCTAAAGGGGTACGAGCAGTACTTC.